The TCR beta chain under discussion was sequenced for a study of radiation and T cells in renal cell carcinoma. V shed 5 bases, J shed 6 bases, and the junction held 11 bases outside the gene matches. The CDR3 has 16 residues. Germline loops: CDR1 LNHDA, CDR2 SQIVND (reference sequence). Time point described: blood 2 weeks post-SBRT. Indicated treatment: 15 Gy SBRT to primary tumor, nephrectomy 4 weeks later. Study conclusions and caveats: From baseline, blood top tumor clonotypes peaked at 2 weeks post-radiation.

Clones were sequenced by immunoSEQ multiplex PCR, and TCRdb holds only the in-frame ones, with some missing. The sample lists some 120,000 clones, roughly four fifths occurring once. This clone was counted between two and nine times. No antigen is known for it. The V call is TRBV19, the J call TRBJ1-5; 9 bases align to TRBD1. This TCR was recovered from a woman in her sixties with renal cell carcinoma. Source: blood, taken from a patient whose treatment included radiotherapy and nephrectomy. The CDR3 DNA reads TGTGCCAGTAGTTCTCAATCAGGACAGGGGATTCAGCCCCAGCATTTT. This gives the protein CASSSQSGQGIQPQHF.